Listed below are T cell receptor beta chains from one sample, sequenced in a study of blood T cell repertoires in COVID-19. Generated by immunoSEQ multiplex PCR, the TCRdb table keeps only in-frame clones and is missing some. The sample includes roughly 250,000 clones, around 82% of them seen just once. Sequenced: peripheral blood. Receptors originate from a woman older than 75 with active or convalescent COVID-19. Each CDR3 is given with its conserved first and last residue. The D gene is left open where the match is weak. Clone size is shown for a subset of rows, as once, few, many or a class of expanded clone.

d_call	clone_size	v_call	cdr3_length	j_call	cdr3_nt	cdr3_aa
.	.	TRBV3-1/TRBV3-2	13	TRBJ1-4	TGTGCCAGCAGCAGGAAGGGGCATGAAAAACTGTTTTTT	CASSRKGHEKLFF
TRBD2	.	TRBV7-8	16	TRBJ2-1	TGTGCCAGCAGCCCCCAGCCGGGACTACTAACCAATGAGCAGTTCTTC	CASSPQPGLLTNEQFF
.	.	TRBV24-1	12	TRBJ2-2	TGTGCCACCAGCAGATATTCCGGGGAGCTGTTTTTT	CATSRYSGELFF
TRBD1	few	TRBV11-3	15	TRBJ1-3	TGTGCCAGCAGCTTAACAGGGGGCTCTGGAAACACCATATATTTT	CASSLTGGSGNTIYF
TRBD1	.	TRBV11-3	13	TRBJ1-1	TGTGCCAGCAGCTTTACAGGGGGCACTGAAGCTTTCTTT	CASSFTGGTEAFF
TRBD1	.	TRBV6-2/TRBV6-3	15	TRBJ1-2	TGTGCCAGCAGCCGACAGGGGACATCTAACTATGGCTACACCTTC	CASSRQGTSNYGYTF
.	.	TRBV18	15	TRBJ2-7	TGTGCCAGCTCACCACCGTCCAGCGTACACTACGAGCAGTACTTC	CASSPPSSVHYEQYF
TRBD1	.	TRBV4-2	17	TRBJ1-1	TGTGCCAGCAGCCAAGACTTGAGGACAGGGGTGAACACTGAAGCTTTCTTT	CASSQDLRTGVNTEAFF
TRBD1	.	TRBV6-5	15	TRBJ1-2	TGTGCCAGCAGGAGCTTCGGGACAGATGACTATGGCTACACCTTC	CASRSFGTDDYGYTF
.	.	TRBV19	14	TRBJ1-1	TGTGCCAGTAGTATTACCCCTGAGGCGTGGCGAGCTTTCTTT	CASSITPEAWRAFF
TRBD1	few	TRBV28	14	TRBJ1-1	TGTGCCAGCAGTTTATCGGGACAGGGGAGTGAAGCTTTCTTT	CASSLSGQGSEAFF
.	.	TRBV19	15	TRBJ2-2	TGTGCCAGTAGTATAGTGAGGACAGTCGGCGGGGAGCTGTTTTTT	CASSIVRTVGGELFF
.	once	TRBV7-9	13	TRBJ2-1	TGTGCCAGCAGCGGGAGCTCCTACAATGAGCAGTTCTTC	CASSGSSYNEQFF
.	once	TRBV11-2	17	TRBJ1-6	TGTGCCAGCAGCGGTCGACGGGGGGTTTCCTATAATTCACCCCTCCACTTT	CASSGRRGVSYNSPLHF
.	.	TRBV11-3	14	TRBJ2-1	TGTGCCAGCAGCTCAGGACTCACCTACAATGAGCAGTTCTTC	CASSSGLTYNEQFF
.	.	TRBV6-5	15	TRBJ2-1	TGTGCCAGCAGTTACCAGGGCACCCGGTACAATGAGCAGTTCTTC	CASSYQGTRYNEQFF
.	.	TRBV5-5	14	TRBJ1-5	TGTGCCAGCAGCCGGATAGACAGGAATCAGCCCCAGCATTTT	CASSRIDRNQPQHF
TRBD1	.	TRBV4-1	18	TRBJ2-6	TGCGCCAGCAGCCGCCTGGGACAGGGGGACCCTGGGGCCAACGTCCTGACTTTC	CASSRLGQGDPGANVLTF
TRBD1	.	TRBV19	16	TRBJ1-2	TGTGCCAGTAGTATAGGAGGAACAGGGGCTAACTATGGCTACACCTTC	CASSIGGTGANYGYTF
TRBD1	.	TRBV6-2/TRBV6-3	14	TRBJ1-5	TGTGCCAGCAGCCAATCGACAGGGCTTCAGCCCCAGCATTTT	CASSQSTGLQPQHF
TRBD2	.	TRBV18	16	TRBJ2-5	TGTGCCAGCTCACCACCGGGGAGCGGGAGAGGGAAGACCCAGTACTTC	CASSPPGSGRGKTQYF
TRBD1	few	TRBV28	15	TRBJ2-7	TGTGCCAGCAGTGTAGGACAGGGGGCTCCCTACGAGCAGTACTTC	CASSVGQGAPYEQYF
.	.	TRBV18	15	TRBJ2-7	TGTGCCAGCTCACCTGAGGAGACCGCTATCTACGAGCAGTACTTC	CASSPEETAIYEQYF
.	once	TRBV3-1/TRBV3-2	19	TRBJ2-1	TGTGCCAGCAGCCAGTTGAAAGGCCGACTTTCAAGCTCCTACAATGAGCAGTTCTTC	CASSQLKGRLSSSYNEQFF
.	few	TRBV9	14	TRBJ2-3	TGTGCCAGCAGCGTAGGTAGCGGCACAGATACGCAGTATTTT	CASSVGSGTDTQYF
.	.	TRBV5-4	14	TRBJ1-3	TGTGCCAGCAGCCCGGGAACCTCTGGAAACACCATATATTTT	CASSPGTSGNTIYF
.	.	TRBV6-6	16	TRBJ1-4	TGTGCCAGCAGAGGGCGAACAGGGATAGGAAATGAAAAACTGTTTTTT	CASRGRTGIGNEKLFF
TRBD2	.	TRBV19	19	TRBJ2-2	TGTGCCAGTAGTATGAGATTAGCGGGAGAGGCGTCATTTGGCGGGGAGCTGTTTTTT	CASSMRLAGEASFGGELFF
TRBD2	.	TRBV18	16	TRBJ2-7	TGTGCCAGCTCACCGTCCGGATCTAGCGGGGGGTACGAGCAGTACTTC	CASSPSGSSGGYEQYF
.	.	TRBV5-8	14	TRBJ2-2	TGTGCCAGCAGCTTGTGGCGGGGCACCGGGGAGCTGTTTTTT	CASSLWRGTGELFF
TRBD1	.	TRBV19	16	TRBJ1-6	TGTGCCAGTAGTATTTCGTACGGACAGGTCAATTCACCCCTCCACTTT	CASSISYGQVNSPLHF
.	.	TRBV27	15	TRBJ1-6	TGTGCCAGCAGACCAGGACAAAGCTATAATTCACCCCTCCACTTT	CASRPGQSYNSPLHF
.	.	TRBV2	15	TRBJ1-5	TGTGCCAGCAGTGAACTCCCACGGGATGGTCAGCCCCAGCATTTT	CASSELPRDGQPQHF
TRBD2	once	TRBV10-3	14	TRBJ2-3	TGTGCCATCAGTGGGGTGGGGGGGACAGATACGCAGTATTTT	CAISGVGGTDTQYF
.	few	TRBV12-2	16	TRBJ1-3	TGTGCAAGTCGGGGGACAGGGGATTTCTCTGGAAACACCATATATTTT	CASRGTGDFSGNTIYF
TRBD1	few	TRBV5-8	15	TRBJ2-3	TGTGCCAGCAGCTTACAGGGGGGTTTCGCAGATACGCAGTATTTT	CASSLQGGFADTQYF
.	.	TRBV7-9	14	TRBJ1-4	TGTGCCAGCAGCCCGCCCATCGGTAATGAAAAACTGTTTTTT	CASSPPIGNEKLFF
TRBD1	.	TRBV10-3	16	TRBJ1-5	TGTGCCATCAGTGAGTCGGGGACAGTCAGCAATCAGCCCCAGCATTTT	CAISESGTVSNQPQHF
.	.	TRBV29-1	15	TRBJ2-1	TGCAGCGTTGACTCGAACCAGGGGTCCTACAATGAGCAGTTCTTC	CSVDSNQGSYNEQFF
.	.	TRBV6-2/TRBV6-3	13	TRBJ2-7	TGTGCCAGCAGTTACGGGCAGTTCTACGAGCAGTACTTC	CASSYGQFYEQYF
TRBD1	.	TRBV3-1/TRBV3-2	17	TRBJ1-2	TGTGCCAGCAGCCAGGGGATCCGGGACAGAGAACGATATGGCTACACCTTC	CASSQGIRDRERYGYTF
TRBD2	.	TRBV29-1	13	TRBJ2-5	TGCAGCATCCGTCTAGCGGAACAAGAGACCCAGTACTTC	CSIRLAEQETQYF
TRBD1	.	TRBV11-2	15	TRBJ2-2	TGTGCCAGCAGCCGAGACAGGGAGAACACCGGGGAGCTGTTTTTT	CASSRDRENTGELFF
TRBD1	few	TRBV28	15	TRBJ2-7	TGTGCCAGCAGGCCCCTGGGACAGGGGGGCTACGAGCAGTACTTC	CASRPLGQGGYEQYF
TRBD2	.	TRBV7-7	16	TRBJ2-1	TGTGCTAGCAGCTTATCGTCTAGCGGGGGATACAATGAGCAGTTCTTC	CASSLSSSGGYNEQFF
.	.	TRBV9	18	TRBJ2-1	TGTGCCAGCAGCGTACTTTCGAGATCGGGGAGCTCCTACAATGAGCAGTTCTTC	CASSVLSRSGSSYNEQFF
TRBD2	.	TRBV7-9	16	TRBJ2-1	TGTGCCAGCAGCTTAGTTTACCTAGCGGGGGGGCCCAAACTAATCTTC	CASSLVYLAGGPKLIF
.	.	TRBV27	16	TRBJ2-1	TGTGCCAGCAGTTTATGGCAGGGTCACATGGAGAATGAGCAGTTCTTC	CASSLWQGHMENEQFF
.	.	TRBV2	14	TRBJ1-2	TGTGCCAGCCCAAAGGGGGGGGGTGCCTATGGCTACACCTTC	CASPKGGGAYGYTF